Each of the 16 T cell receptor beta chains below was sequenced from the same sample in a study of CD8+ T cells in alopecia areata. RNA was extracted and reverse transcribed into cDNA as the sequencing template. TCRdb keeps only in-frame clones here, not all; method: immunoSEQ multiplex PCR. The sample lists around 150,000 clones; around 71% were seen once. As for treatment: oral pan-JAK inhibitor, 5-10 mg twice daily. The specimen comprised CD4+ T cells sorted from blood, sampled at week 4, from a patient treated with tofacitinib. The receptors come from a human donor with alopecia areata.

The chain links TRBV2 to TRBJ2-4; either TRBD1 or TRBD2 may supply D (5 bases each). The germline CDR1 and CDR2 sequences are SNHLY and FYNNEI. The CDR3 consists of 12 residues. V gave up 7 bases and J gave up 7 bases, with 11 bases separating them. The CDR3 loop is CASTGQLNIQYF. The CDR3 region has the DNA TGTGCCAGCACGGGGCAGTTGAACATTCAGTACTTC. The whole variable domain, filled in from reference TRBV2 and TRBJ2-4, reads EPEVTQTPSHQVTQMGQEVILRCVPISNHLYFYWYRQILGQKVEFLVSFYNNEISEKSEIFDDQFSVERPDGSNFTLKIRSTKLEDSAMYFCASTGQLNIQYFGAGTRLSVL.

In its sample, this clone was seen a few times. V and J are TRBV30 and TRBJ2-6, with 12 bases matching TRBD1. The J segment lost 3 bases and the V segment lost 3 bases, leaving 6 bases of the junction unmatched. The CDR3 consists of 17 residues. CDR1 and CDR2 from the germline V gene are GTSNPN and SVGIG (reference sequence). CDR3 protein: CAWSLRDRGLGANVLTF. CDR3 bases: TGTGCCTGGAGCCTCCGGGACAGGGGGCTTGGGGCCAACGTCCTGACTTTC.

V gene TRBV30 combines with J gene TRBJ1-2; possible D gene TRBD1, 5 bases. Per the germline V gene, CDR1 is GTSNPN and CDR2 is SVGIG (reference sequence). The V and J ends lost 2 bases and 2 bases respectively, with 9 bases between them. The CDR3 consists of 13 residues. This CDR3 reads CAWSRTSNYGYTF. CDR3 DNA: TGTGCCTGGAGTAGGACATCCAACTATGGCTACACCTTC.

J is TRBJ1-5 and V is TRBV10-2; D gene ambiguous. The V end was cut by 4 bases, the J end by 3 bases, with 10 bases between. The CDR3 has 14 residues. Germline V CDR1 and CDR2: WSHSY, SAAADI. The CDR3 DNA sequence: TGCGCCAGCAGTGGATCCGGGCCCAATCAGCCCCAGCATTTT. Its translation is CASSGSGPNQPQHF.

This chain connects TRBV4-3 to TRBJ2-3; perhaps TRBD2 as D (5 bases). The germline CDR1 and CDR2 sequences are LGHNA and YSLEER. Between the trimmed V and J ends, which lost 0 bases and 2 bases, there was a span of 15 bases. This CDR3 has 17 residues. CDR3 in amino acids: CASSQDPAGGFTDTQYF. The CDR3 nucleotides read TGCGCCAGCAGCCAAGATCCTGCCGGAGGTTTCACAGATACGCAGTATTTT.

This chain connects TRBV2 to TRBJ1-2; TRBD1 matches at 9 bases. V lost 2 bases to trimming and J lost 4 bases; unmatched junction nucleotides: 5. The CDR3 runs 15 residues. Germline assignment: CDR1 SNHLY and CDR2 FYNNEI. CDR3 sequence reads: CASSEMGQGFYGYTF. CDR3 bases: TGTGCCAGCAGTGAAATGGGACAGGGTTTCTATGGCTACACCTTC.

The rearrangement links TRBV6-6 to TRBJ2-5, with 7 bases aligning to TRBD2. Germline V gene sequence: CDR1 MNHNY, CDR2 SVGAGI (reference sequence). The trim removed 10 bases at V and 5 bases at J, leaving 10 bases unmatched. This CDR3 contains 13 residues. CDR3 bases: TGTGCCACGGCGAGCGGGGTGGGGGAGACCCAGTACTTC. Amino acid sequence: CATASGVGETQYF.

This clone appeared once. The genes are TRBV10-2 and TRBJ1-5; D gene ambiguous. Germline V gene sequence: CDR1 WSHSY, CDR2 SAAADI. The CDR3 has 14 amino acids. V lost 2 bases and J 1 base, leaving 6 bases between the germline ends. For the CDR3, the DNA is TGCGCCAGCAGTGAGGTGCAAAGCAATCAGCCCCAGCATTTT. Translating it yields CASSEVQSNQPQHF.

The V gene is TRBV4-2, the J gene TRBJ2-7; TRBD1 aligns across 11 bases. Germline CDR1 and CDR2: LGHNA and YNFKEQ. The CDR3 is 16 amino acids. V dropped 3 bases and J dropped 6; count of bases not matched to a gene: 10. CDR3 protein: CASSQDPGQGGLEQYF. CDR3 DNA: TGTGCCAGCAGCCAGGATCCGGGACAGGGGGGTCTCGAGCAGTACTTC.

This clone was recorded once. The chain has TRBV30 and TRBJ2-3; 12 bases are a match to TRBD2. Germline V CDR1 and CDR2: GTSNPN, SVGIG (reference sequence). There are 15 residues in the CDR3. Germline trimming cut 2 bases from V and 6 bases from J; bases unmatched to any gene: 6. CDR3 in DNA: TGTGCCTGGAGTCACGCTAGCGGGGGGGCGGATACGCAGTATTTT. Protein product: CAWSHASGGADTQYF.

The chain is built from TRBV9 and TRBJ1-4; D might be TRBD1 (6 bases). The ends were cut back, 0 bases at V and 8 bases at J, with 11 bases in the middle. Germline CDR1 reads SGDLS; CDR2 reads YYNGEE. The CDR3 totals 14 residues. The CDR3 DNA reads as TGTGCCAGCAGCGTAGCTGGGGGCAACGAAAAACTGTTTTTT. Its translation: CASSVAGGNEKLFF.

A few counts support this clone. Because it lacks the conserved phenylalanine or tryptophan at the end, this CDR3 is likely a read error. The limits of the CDR3 on the DNA are not certain, so only TCRdb's listed CDR3 is given. CDR3 loop: CSVEEGGILAH. The genes are TRBV29-1 and TRBJ2-3; the table's D call of TRBD2 was not tested on the DNA. CDR1 is SQVTM and CDR2 is ANQGSEA in the germline V gene. Termini included, the CDR3 measures 11 amino acids.

The chain combines TRBV29-1 with TRBJ2-3; the D gene could be TRBD1 or TRBD2 (5 bases each). Germline lookup yields CDR1 SQVTM and CDR2 ANQGSEA. The CDR3 has 10 amino acids. V was shortened by 7 bases and J by 6 bases, with 8 bases between the two germline ends. The CDR3 is CSAEGDTQYF. As DNA, the CDR3 is TGCAGCGCCGAGGGGGATACGCAGTATTTT.

This chain links TRBV30 with TRBJ2-2, with D uncertain. Germline V gene data show CDR1 as GTSNPN and CDR2 as SVGIG (reference sequence). Trimming stripped 5 bases from V and 4 bases from J, with 11 bases between. CDR3 length: 13 amino acids. In nucleotides, the CDR3 is TGTGCCTGGTCAGAGATCAGCACCGGGGAGCTGTTTTTT. This translates into CAWSEISTGELFF.

V is TRBV9 and J is TRBJ2-1; 11 positions match TRBD2. With V trimmed by 3 bases and J by 4 bases, 3 bases remained unmatched. CDR1 and CDR2 from the germline V gene are SGDLS and YYNGEE. The CDR3 covers 15 residues. CDR3 amino acids: CASSASGGPYNEQFF. CDR3 sequence (DNA): TGTGCCAGCAGCGCTAGCGGGGGGCCTTACAATGAGCAGTTCTTC.

The chain has TRBV18 and TRBJ1-3, with a weak D call TRBD1 (6 bases). Trimming shortened V by 3 bases and J by 0 bases, and 9 bases separated the two germline ends. CDR3 length: 15 amino acids. CDR1 and CDR2 from the germline V gene are KGHSH and LQKENI. The CDR3 DNA is TGTGCCAGCTCACCCGGACAGACCTCTGGAAACACCATATATTTT. The encoded protein is CASSPGQTSGNTIYF. Full variable domain (remainder filled in from reference TRBV18 and TRBJ1-3): NAGVMQNPRHLVRRRGQEARLRCSPMKGHSHVYWYRQLPEEGLKFMVYLQKENIIDESGMPKERFSAEFPKEGPSILRIQQVVRGDSAAYFCASSPGQTSGNTIYFGEGSWLTVV.